This T cell receptor (beta chain) came from a study of shared clonotypes between healthy human individuals. Measured with immunoSEQ multiplex PCR; TCRdb has only the in-frame clones, and not every one. The sample has 2 million to 2.5 million clones, around 93% seen once. The CDR3 is made up of 13 amino acids. Unmatched junction bases numbered 7, after V lost 11 bases and J lost 2 bases. The germline V gene has CDR1 MNHEY and CDR2 SVGAGI. The V and J genes are TRBV6-5 and TRBJ2-3; 7 bases fit TRBD1. The TCR was taken from a man between 18 and 29 years old in good health. Some clones in this sample may be carry-over from other donors' samples. The sample comprised naive CD4+ T cells from PBMCs. The subset here: CD45RA+ positively selected. CDR3 in DNA: TGTGCCGCATCCGGGACAGCCACAGATACGCAGTATTTT. Residues: CAASGTATDTQYF.